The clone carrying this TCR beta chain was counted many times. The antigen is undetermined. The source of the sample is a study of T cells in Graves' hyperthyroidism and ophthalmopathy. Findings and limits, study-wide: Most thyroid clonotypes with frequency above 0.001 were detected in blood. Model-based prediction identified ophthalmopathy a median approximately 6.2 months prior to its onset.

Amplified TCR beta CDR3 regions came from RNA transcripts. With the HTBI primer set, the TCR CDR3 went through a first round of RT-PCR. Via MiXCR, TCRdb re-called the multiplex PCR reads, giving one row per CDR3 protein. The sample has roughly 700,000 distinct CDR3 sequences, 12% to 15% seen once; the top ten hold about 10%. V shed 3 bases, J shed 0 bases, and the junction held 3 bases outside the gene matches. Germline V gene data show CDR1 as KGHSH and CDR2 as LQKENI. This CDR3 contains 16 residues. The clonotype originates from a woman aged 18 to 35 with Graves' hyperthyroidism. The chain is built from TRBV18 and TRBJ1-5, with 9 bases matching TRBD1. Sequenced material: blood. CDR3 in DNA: TGTGCCAGCTCACCCTGGGACAGGGATAGCAATCAGCCCCAGCATTTT. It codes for CASSPWDRDSNQPQHF.